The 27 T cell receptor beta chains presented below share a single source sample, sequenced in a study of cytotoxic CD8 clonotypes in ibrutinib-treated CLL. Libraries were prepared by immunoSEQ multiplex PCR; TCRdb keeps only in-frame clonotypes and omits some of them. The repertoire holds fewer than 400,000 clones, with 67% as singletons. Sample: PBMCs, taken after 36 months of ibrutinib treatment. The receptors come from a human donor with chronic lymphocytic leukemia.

This CDR3 reads CASSVFIMNTEAFF. DNA for the CDR3: TGTGCCAGTAGCGTGTTTATCATGAACACTGAAGCTTTCTTT. The V gene is TRBV19, the J gene TRBJ1-1; D not certain. V was cut by 6 bases and J by 0 bases, with 11 bases left in between. CDR1 is LNHDA, CDR2 SQIVND, per germline (reference sequence). The CDR3 contains 14 residues.

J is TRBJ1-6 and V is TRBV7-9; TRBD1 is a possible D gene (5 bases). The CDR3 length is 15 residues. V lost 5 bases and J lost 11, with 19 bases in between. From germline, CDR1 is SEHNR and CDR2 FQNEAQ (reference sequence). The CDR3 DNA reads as TGTGCCAGCAGCACCTCCGGGGGTCTAGTGACACCCCTCCACTTT. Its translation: CASSTSGGLVTPLHF.

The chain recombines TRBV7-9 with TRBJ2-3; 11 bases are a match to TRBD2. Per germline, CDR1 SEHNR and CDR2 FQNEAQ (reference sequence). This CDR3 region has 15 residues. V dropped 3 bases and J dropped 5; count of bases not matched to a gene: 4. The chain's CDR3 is CASSLPGLAGDTQYF. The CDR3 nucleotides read TGTGCCAGCAGCTTGCCCGGACTAGCGGGAGATACGCAGTATTTT.

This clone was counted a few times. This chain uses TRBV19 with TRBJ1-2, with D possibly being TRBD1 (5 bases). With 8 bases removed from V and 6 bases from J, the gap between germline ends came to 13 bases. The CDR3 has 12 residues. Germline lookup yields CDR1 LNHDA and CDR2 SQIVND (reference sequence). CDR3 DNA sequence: TGTGCCAGTGAGTTCGGCAGGGATGGCTACACCTTC. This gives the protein CASEFGRDGYTF.

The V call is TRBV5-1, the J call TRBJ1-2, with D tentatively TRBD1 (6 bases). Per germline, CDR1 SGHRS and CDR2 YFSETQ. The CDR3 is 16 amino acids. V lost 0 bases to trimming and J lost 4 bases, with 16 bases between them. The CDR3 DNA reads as TGCGCCAGCAGCTTGGTGGGGACACCCATAGTCTATGGCTACACCTTC. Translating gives CASSLVGTPIVYGYTF.

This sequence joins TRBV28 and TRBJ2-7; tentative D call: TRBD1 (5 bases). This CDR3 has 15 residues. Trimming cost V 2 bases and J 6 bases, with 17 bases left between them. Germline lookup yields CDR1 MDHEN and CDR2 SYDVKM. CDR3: CASSLIKGLGFEQYF. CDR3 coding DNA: TGTGCCAGCAGTTTAATCAAGGGGTTAGGGTTCGAGCAGTACTTC.

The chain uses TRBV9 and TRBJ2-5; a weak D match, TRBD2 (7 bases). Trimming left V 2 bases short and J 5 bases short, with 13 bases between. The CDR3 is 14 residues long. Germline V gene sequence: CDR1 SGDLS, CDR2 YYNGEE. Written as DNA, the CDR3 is TGTGCCAGCAGCGTCCCGGGGGGCGGTGAGACCCAGTACTTC. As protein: CASSVPGGGETQYF. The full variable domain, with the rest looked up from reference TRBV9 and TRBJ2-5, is DSGVTQTPKHLITATGQRVTLRCSPRSGDLSVYWYQQSLDQGLQFLIQYYNGEERAKGNILERFSAQQFPDLHSELNLSSLELGDSALYFCASSVPGGGETQYFGPGTRLLVL.

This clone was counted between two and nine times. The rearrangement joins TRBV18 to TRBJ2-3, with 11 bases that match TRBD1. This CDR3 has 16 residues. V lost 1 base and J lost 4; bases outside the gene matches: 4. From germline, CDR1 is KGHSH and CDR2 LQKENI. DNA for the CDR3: TGTGCCAGCTCACCACGGGACAGGGGGTTGGCAGATACGCAGTATTTT. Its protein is CASSPRDRGLADTQYF.

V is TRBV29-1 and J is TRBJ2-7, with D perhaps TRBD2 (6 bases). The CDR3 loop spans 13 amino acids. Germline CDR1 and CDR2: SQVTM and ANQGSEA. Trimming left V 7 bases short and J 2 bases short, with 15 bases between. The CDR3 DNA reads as TGCAGCGCTGGCGGGACGTCAACCTACGAGCAGTACTTC. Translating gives CSAGGTSTYEQYF.

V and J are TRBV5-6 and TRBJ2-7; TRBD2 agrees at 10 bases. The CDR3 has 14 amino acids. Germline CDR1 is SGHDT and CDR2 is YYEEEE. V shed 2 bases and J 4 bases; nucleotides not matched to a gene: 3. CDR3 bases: TGTGCCAGCAGCTTTCGAGCGGGAGGGTACGAGCAGTACTTC. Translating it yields CASSFRAGGYEQYF.

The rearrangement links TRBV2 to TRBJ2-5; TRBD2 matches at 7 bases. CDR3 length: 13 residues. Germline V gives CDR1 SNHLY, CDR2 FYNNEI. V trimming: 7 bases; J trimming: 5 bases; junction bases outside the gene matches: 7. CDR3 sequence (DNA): TGTGCCAGCATCGGCGGGAGAGTGGAGACCCAGTACTTC. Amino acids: CASIGGRVETQYF.

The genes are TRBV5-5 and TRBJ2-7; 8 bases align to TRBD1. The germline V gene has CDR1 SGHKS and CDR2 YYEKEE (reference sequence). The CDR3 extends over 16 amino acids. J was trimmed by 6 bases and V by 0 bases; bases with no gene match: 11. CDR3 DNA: TGTGCCAGCAGCTTGGATATTTTGACAGGGGAATCCGAGCAGTACTTC. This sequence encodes CASSLDILTGESEQYF.

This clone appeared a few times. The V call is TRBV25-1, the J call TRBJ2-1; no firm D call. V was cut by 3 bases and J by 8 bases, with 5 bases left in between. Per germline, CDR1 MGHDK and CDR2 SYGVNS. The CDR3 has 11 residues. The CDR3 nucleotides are TGTGCCAGCAGTGATATCCATGAGCAGTTCTTC. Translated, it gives CASSDIHEQFF.

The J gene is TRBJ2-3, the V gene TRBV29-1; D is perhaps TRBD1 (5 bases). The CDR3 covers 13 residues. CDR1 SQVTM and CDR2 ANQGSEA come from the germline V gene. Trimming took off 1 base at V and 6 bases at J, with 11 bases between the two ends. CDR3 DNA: TGCAGCGTTGAAGGACAGATCGGGGATACGCAGTATTTT. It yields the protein CSVEGQIGDTQYF.

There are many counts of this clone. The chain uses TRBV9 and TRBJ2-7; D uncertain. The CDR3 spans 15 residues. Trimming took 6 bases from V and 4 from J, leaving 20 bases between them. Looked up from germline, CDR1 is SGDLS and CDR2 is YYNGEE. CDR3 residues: CASTPQDFPYYEQYF. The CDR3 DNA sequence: TGTGCCAGCACACCCCAAGACTTTCCTTATTACGAGCAGTACTTC.

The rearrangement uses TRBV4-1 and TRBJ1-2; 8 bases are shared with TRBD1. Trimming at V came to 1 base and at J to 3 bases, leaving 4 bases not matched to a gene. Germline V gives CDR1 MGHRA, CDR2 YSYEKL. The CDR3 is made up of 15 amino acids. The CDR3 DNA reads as TGCGCCAGCAGCCAAGTGCAGGGGGCACACTATGGCTACACCTTC. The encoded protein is CASSQVQGAHYGYTF.

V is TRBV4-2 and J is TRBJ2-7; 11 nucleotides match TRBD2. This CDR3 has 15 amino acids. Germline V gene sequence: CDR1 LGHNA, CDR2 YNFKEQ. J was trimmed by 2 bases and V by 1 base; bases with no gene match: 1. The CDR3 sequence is CASSQAGLAAYEQYF. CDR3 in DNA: TGTGCCAGCAGCCAAGCGGGACTAGCGGCCTACGAGCAGTACTTC.

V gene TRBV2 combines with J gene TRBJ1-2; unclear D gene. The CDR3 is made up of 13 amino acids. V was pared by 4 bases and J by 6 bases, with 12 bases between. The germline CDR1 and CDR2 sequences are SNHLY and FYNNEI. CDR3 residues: CASSAGQFDGYTF. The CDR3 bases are TGTGCCAGCAGTGCTGGGCAGTTCGATGGCTACACCTTC.

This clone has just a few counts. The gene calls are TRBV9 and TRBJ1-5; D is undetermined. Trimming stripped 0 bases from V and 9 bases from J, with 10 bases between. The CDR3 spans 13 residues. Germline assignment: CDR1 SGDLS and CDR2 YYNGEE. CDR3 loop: CASSVGSLSPQHF. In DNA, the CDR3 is TGTGCCAGCAGCGTAGGCTCCCTATCGCCCCAGCATTTT.

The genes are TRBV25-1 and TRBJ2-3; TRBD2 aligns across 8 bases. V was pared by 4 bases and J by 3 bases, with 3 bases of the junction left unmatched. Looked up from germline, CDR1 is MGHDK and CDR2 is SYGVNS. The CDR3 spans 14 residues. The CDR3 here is CASSVPGGTDTQYF. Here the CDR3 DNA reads TGTGCCAGCAGTGTTCCGGGAGGGACAGATACGCAGTATTTT. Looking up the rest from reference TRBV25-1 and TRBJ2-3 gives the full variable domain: EADIYQTPRYLVIGTGKKITLECSQTMGHDKMYWYQQDPGMELHLIHYSYGVNSTEKGDLSSESTVSRIRTEHFPLTLESARPSHTSQYLCASSVPGGTDTQYFGPGTRLTVL.

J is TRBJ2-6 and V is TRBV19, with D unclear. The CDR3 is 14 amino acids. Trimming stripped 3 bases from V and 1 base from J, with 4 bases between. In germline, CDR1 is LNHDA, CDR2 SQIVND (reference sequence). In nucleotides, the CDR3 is TGTGCCAGTAGTATGAATTCTGGGGCCAACGTCCTGACTTTC. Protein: CASSMNSGANVLTF.

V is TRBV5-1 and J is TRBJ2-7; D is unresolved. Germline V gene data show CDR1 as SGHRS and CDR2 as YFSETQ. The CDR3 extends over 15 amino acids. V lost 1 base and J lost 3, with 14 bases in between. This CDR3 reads CASSLSVLGRYEQYF. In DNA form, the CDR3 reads TGCGCCAGCAGCTTGTCGGTCCTCGGGCGCTACGAGCAGTACTTC.

This CDR3 reads CASSLGPQGETQYF. The CDR3 region has the DNA TGTGCCAGCAGTTTAGGGCCCCAGGGGGAGACCCAGTACTTC. The rearrangement links TRBV28 to TRBJ2-5, with D possibly being TRBD1 (6 bases). Trimming took off 2 bases at V and 5 bases at J, with 12 bases between the two ends. CDR3 size: 14 residues. Germline lookup yields CDR1 MDHEN and CDR2 SYDVKM.

CDR3 amino acids: CASSLAFLRETQYF. The DNA of the CDR3 is TGTGCCAGCAGCTTGGCCTTTTTGCGTGAGACCCAGTACTTC. The V and J genes are TRBV5-4 and TRBJ2-5; D is ambiguous. Trimming took off 0 bases at V and 5 bases at J, with 11 bases between the two ends. The CDR3 is 14 residues long. Germline CDR1 reads SGHNT; CDR2 reads YYREEE (reference sequence).

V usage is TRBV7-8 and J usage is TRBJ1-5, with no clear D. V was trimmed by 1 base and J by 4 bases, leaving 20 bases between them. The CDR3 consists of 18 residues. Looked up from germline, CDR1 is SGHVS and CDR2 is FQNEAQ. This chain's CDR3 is CASSLESLSGRINQPQHF. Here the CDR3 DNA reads TGTGCCAGCAGCTTAGAGAGTTTGTCGGGCAGAATTAATCAGCCCCAGCATTTT.

CDR3 amino acids: CASSSGRPSYEQYF. The CDR3 bases are TGCGCCAGCAGTAGCGGGAGGCCCTCCTACGAGCAGTACTTC. This sequence joins TRBV4-1 and TRBJ2-7, with 10 positions matching TRBD2. V was clipped by 6 bases and J by 0 bases; unmatched bases: 2. Germline CDR1 and CDR2: MGHRA and YSYEKL. The CDR3 runs to 14 residues.

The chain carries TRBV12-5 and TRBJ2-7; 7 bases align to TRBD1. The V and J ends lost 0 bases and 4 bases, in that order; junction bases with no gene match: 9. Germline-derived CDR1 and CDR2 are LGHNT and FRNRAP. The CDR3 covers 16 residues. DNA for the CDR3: TGTGCTAGTGGTTTGGTAGGGGCAGGGGGTCGTTACGAGCAGTACTTC. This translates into CASGLVGAGGRYEQYF. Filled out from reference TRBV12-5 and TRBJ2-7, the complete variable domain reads DARVTQTPRHKVTEMGQEVTMRCQPILGHNTVFWYRQTMMQGLELLAYFRNRAPLDDSGMPKDRFSAEMPDATLATLKIQPSEPRDSAVYFCASGLVGAGGRYEQYFGPGTRLTVT.